The clone carrying this T cell receptor beta chain was seen a few times. The antigen remains unidentified. In germline, CDR1 is SGHTA, CDR2 FQGNSA. This CDR3 is 17 amino acids long. The J segment lost 5 bases and the V segment lost 3 bases, leaving 12 bases of the junction unmatched. The data are from a study of T cell repertoires in cytomegalovirus infection. MiXCR, run by TCRdb on the reads, gives a single entry per CDR3 protein. Of about a million distinct CDR3 sequences listed, 31% were seen once; the top ten hold about 14%. The sample in question was cultured CD8+ T cells from PBMCs, obtained from culture after CMV antigen stimulation. This receptor was taken from a human donor in good health (CMV status not recorded). Some clones in this sample may be carry-over from other donors' samples. The chain employs TRBV7-2 and TRBJ2-5, with 10 bases matching TRBD2. Here the CDR3 reads CASSFGLAGVTGETQYF. CDR3 sequence (DNA): TGTGCCAGCAGCTTTGGGCTAGCGGGGGTCACGGGGGAGACCCAGTACTTC.